Below, 26 T cell receptor beta chains from the same sample are listed, as sequenced in a study of blood T cell repertoires in COVID-19. Sequencing used immunoSEQ multiplex PCR; TCRdb keeps in-frame clones, though not all of them. The data contain approximately 110,000 clones, approximately 81% of them seen just once; the ten biggest clones take up 10% to 15%. Input material: peripheral blood. All receptors derive from a human donor in a cohort sampled during active COVID-19.

The J gene is TRBJ1-2, the V gene TRBV27, with 11 bases lining up with TRBD1. Per germline, CDR1 MNHEY and CDR2 SMNVEV (reference sequence). V shed 3 bases and J 4 bases; nucleotides not matched to a gene: 4. The CDR3 has 15 residues. The CDR3: CASSLDRGQSYGYTF. CDR3 coding DNA: TGTGCCAGCAGTTTGGACAGGGGGCAGAGCTATGGCTACACCTTC.

V gene TRBV6-5 combines with J gene TRBJ2-2, with 10 positions matching TRBD2. Germline V gives CDR1 MNHEY, CDR2 SVGAGI. The CDR3 has 16 amino acids. The V segment lost 2 bases and the J segment 6 bases; nucleotides outside the gene matches: 6. Written as DNA, the CDR3 is TGTGCCAGCAGTTACAGCGGGACTAGCGATGCCGGGGAGCTGTTTTTT. This encodes CASSYSGTSDAGELFF.

The chain joins TRBV7-3 to TRBJ2-3; TRBD1 might be the D (6 bases). V lost 2 bases to trimming and J lost 8 bases, with 29 bases between them. CDR1 is SGHTA, CDR2 FQGTGA, per germline. CDR3 length equals 19 residues. The CDR3 spells CASSLLPGVGRGVHGTQYF. CDR3 coding DNA: TGTGCCAGCAGCTTACTTCCTGGTGTGGGCAGGGGAGTTCATGGTACGCAGTATTTT.

V gene TRBV5-1 combines with J gene TRBJ2-1; 7 bases line up with TRBD1. Germline V gene lookup returns CDR1 SGHRS and CDR2 YFSETQ. The V and J ends lost 4 bases and 3 bases, in that order; junction bases with no gene match: 10. The CDR3 has 16 amino acids. The CDR3 nucleotides are TGCGCCAGCAGCACGGTTCTAGGGGGCCTCTACAATGAGCAGTTCTTC. Its protein is CASSTVLGGLYNEQFF.

Turning to this clone: Compared with germline, one end of the junction differs, possibly owing to a read error. The chain joins TRBV19 to TRBJ2-7, with TRBD1 matching 7 bases. The V gene's germline CDR1 is LNHDA and CDR2 SQIVND (reference sequence). The CDR3 is 15 amino acids. The CDR3, as DNA: TGTGCCAGTAGTCCCCGGACAGGAATTATCTACGAGCTGTACTTC. Protein sequence: CASSPRTGIIYELYF.

The chain employs TRBV19 and TRBJ2-3; a weak D match, TRBD2 (5 bases). CDR1 is LNHDA and CDR2 is SQIVND in the germline V gene (reference sequence). Trimming pared 1 base from V and 8 bases from J, leaving 10 bases between. The CDR3 sequence is 13 residues long. DNA of the CDR3: TGTGCCAGTAGTATAGGGAGTCGGGGTACGCAGTATTTT. This translates into CASSIGSRGTQYF.

The chain employs TRBV30 and TRBJ1-5; no firm D call. Trimming left V 2 bases short and J 3 bases short, with 11 bases between. Germline V lookup: CDR1 GTSNPN, CDR2 SVGIG (reference sequence). This CDR3 comprises 14 residues. The CDR3 here is CAWSLTPDNQPQHF. CDR3 DNA: TGTGCCTGGAGTCTGACACCAGACAATCAGCCCCAGCATTTT.

The CDR3 DNA reads as TGTGCCAGCAGCGGGACAGGAACGAACACCGGGGAGCTGTTTTTT. It codes for CASSGTGTNTGELFF. The rearrangement uses TRBV7-9 and TRBJ2-2; TRBD1 aligns across 8 bases. The V and J ends lost 5 bases and 0 bases, in that order; junction bases with no gene match: 2. From germline, CDR1 is SEHNR and CDR2 FQNEAQ (reference sequence). The CDR3 loop spans 15 amino acids.

The J gene is TRBJ1-3, the V gene TRBV2, with unresolved D. The germline CDR1 and CDR2 sequences are SNHLY and FYNNEI. CDR3 length: 11 amino acids. CDR3 protein: CATGSGNTIYF. The CDR3 nucleotides read TGTGCTACGGGCTCTGGAAACACCATATATTTT.

In this sample, this clone turned up a few times. This chain joins TRBV19 and TRBJ2-6, with 8 bases matching TRBD1. The CDR3 totals 18 residues. After removal of 6 bases from V and 0 bases from J, the junction contained 10 bases not matched to a gene. CDR1 and CDR2 (germline): LNHDA, SQIVND (reference sequence). The DNA for the CDR3 is TGTGCCAGTAGCCTGCTGGGACAGGACCCCTCTGGGGCCAACGTCCTGACTTTC. Translating it yields CASSLLGQDPSGANVLTF.

The chain has TRBV7-2 and TRBJ2-1; 9 bases agree with TRBD1. Germline trimming cut 5 bases from V and 3 bases from J; bases unmatched to any gene: 5. Looked up from germline, CDR1 is SGHTA and CDR2 is FQGNSA. The CDR3 is 15 residues long. The CDR3 region is CASSPGQGSYNEQFF. In nucleotides, the CDR3 is TGTGCCAGCAGCCCGGGACAGGGAAGCTACAATGAGCAGTTCTTC.

This clone has only a few counts. The chain combines TRBV6-4 with TRBJ2-3; TRBD2 might be the D (6 bases). Germline loops: CDR1 MRHNA, CDR2 SNTAGT. The CDR3 contains 16 residues. The ends were cut back, 3 bases at V and 1 base at J, with 14 bases in the middle. CDR3 loop: CASSDEVGRGTDTQYF. The CDR3 DNA is TGTGCCAGCAGTGATGAGGTCGGGAGAGGCACAGATACGCAGTATTTT.

The chain is built from TRBV6-2 or TRBV6-3 and TRBJ1-1, with unresolved D. Germline V gene sequence: CDR1 MNHEY, CDR2 SVGEGT. Trimming took 2 bases from V and 1 from J, leaving 17 bases between them. The CDR3 contains 17 residues. This CDR3 reads CASSYPGRGPGNTEAFF. The CDR3 bases are TGTGCCAGCAGTTACCCCGGCAGAGGGCCCGGGAACACTGAAGCTTTCTTT.

The chain joins TRBV7-6 to TRBJ2-7, with TRBD1 identical over 7 bases. Germline assignment: CDR1 SGHVS and CDR2 FNYEAQ. The CDR3 contains 14 residues. V shed 1 base, J shed 4 bases, and the junction held 4 bases outside the gene matches. CDR3 loop: CASSLGGQAYEQYF. CDR3 sequence (DNA): TGTGCCAGCAGCTTAGGCGGACAGGCTTACGAGCAGTACTTC.

This sequence joins TRBV10-3 and TRBJ1-2, with TRBD1 identical over 7 bases. Germline V gives CDR1 ENHRY, CDR2 SYGVKD. The CDR3 contains 15 residues. The ends lost 5 bases at V and 3 bases at J; junction bases unmatched: 9. The CDR3 here is CAISPLRGLDYGYTF. Here the CDR3 DNA reads TGTGCCATCAGTCCCTTGAGGGGGCTGGACTATGGCTACACCTTC.

V gene TRBV28 combines with J gene TRBJ2-2, with 14 bases matching TRBD2. CDR1 is MDHEN, CDR2 SYDVKM, per germline. The length of the CDR3 is 16 residues. Trimming took 5 bases from V and 7 from J; bases not matched to a gene: 6. Here the CDR3 reads CASSPWGLAGDGELFF. For the CDR3, the DNA is TGTGCCAGCAGTCCCTGGGGACTAGCGGGGGACGGGGAGCTGTTTTTT.

V gene TRBV5-6 combines with J gene TRBJ2-5; tentatively, D is TRBD2 (6 bases). From germline, CDR1 is SGHDT and CDR2 YYEEEE. CDR3 length: 17 residues. The V and J ends lost 1 base and 4 bases respectively, with 20 bases between them. CDR3 nucleotides: TGTGCCAGCAGCTTGCTTTTGAGGGACTCTCCTCTAGAGACCCAGTACTTC. This sequence encodes CASSLLLRDSPLETQYF. Looking up the rest from reference TRBV5-6 and TRBJ2-5 gives the full variable domain: DAGVTQSPTHLIKTRGQQVTLRCSPKSGHDTVSWYQQALGQGPQFIFQYYEEEERQRGNFPDRFSGHQFPNYSSELNVNALLLGDSALYLCASSLLLRDSPLETQYFGPGTRLLVL.

This chain links TRBV7-3 with TRBJ1-1, with D perhaps TRBD1 (5 bases). This CDR3 is 14 amino acids long. Germline CDR1 reads SGHTA; CDR2 reads FQGTGA. V was clipped by 2 bases and J by 4 bases, with 11 bases between them. The CDR3 sequence: CASSLGGGGTEAFF. CDR3 bases: TGTGCCAGCAGCTTAGGCGGCGGGGGCACTGAAGCTTTCTTT.

This clone was counted between two and nine times. The CDR3 here is CASSQVGVGGTSGPTGELFF. Written as DNA, the CDR3 is TGTGCCAGCAGCCAAGTGGGAGTAGGGGGGACTAGCGGGCCCACCGGGGAGCTGTTTTTT. This sequence joins TRBV3-1 (or the pseudogene TRBV3-2) and TRBJ2-2, with 12 bases fitting TRBD2. CDR1 is LGHDT, CDR2 YNNKEL, per germline (reference sequence). The CDR3 is 20 residues long. The V segment lost 1 base and the J segment 4 bases; nucleotides outside the gene matches: 13.

The chain couples TRBV5-4 to TRBJ2-1; 8 bases line up with TRBD1. Germline V gives CDR1 SGHNT, CDR2 YYREEE (reference sequence). With V trimmed by 4 bases and J by 4 bases, 7 bases remained unmatched. The CDR3 consists of 15 residues. CDR3 sequence: CASSGCRDRYNEQFF. The CDR3 DNA sequence: TGTGCCAGCAGCGGCTGTCGGGACAGGTACAATGAGCAGTTCTTC. Variable domain in full (rest from reference TRBV5-4 and TRBJ2-1): ETGVTQSPTHLIKTRGQQVTLRCSSQSGHNTVSWYQQALGQGPQFIFQYYREEENGRGNFPPRFSGLQFPNYSSELNVNALELDDSALYLCASSGCRDRYNEQFFGPGTRLTVL.

The rearrangement joins TRBV28 to TRBJ1-2; 11 positions agree with TRBD1. The CDR3 consists of 16 residues. Germline V CDR1 and CDR2: MDHEN, SYDVKM. V gave up 0 bases and J gave up 6 bases; unmatched junction bases: 6. The DNA for the CDR3 is TGTGCCAGCAGTTTATGGGGACAGGGGGTGATTCATGGCTACACCTTC. Protein sequence: CASSLWGQGVIHGYTF.

The chain joins TRBV28 to TRBJ2-3; D uncertain. Between the trimmed V and J ends, which lost 8 bases and 1 base, there was a span of 13 bases. The germline V gene has CDR1 MDHEN and CDR2 SYDVKM. The CDR3 has 14 amino acids. The DNA of the CDR3 is TGTGCCAGCTCTGGGCCCTGGGGCACAGATACGCAGTATTTT. It specifies CASSGPWGTDTQYF.

This clone was observed a handful of times. V usage is TRBV29-1 and J usage is TRBJ2-1, with D possibly matching TRBD2 (7 bases). The germline V gene encodes CDR1 SQVTM and CDR2 ANQGSEA. The CDR3 spans 14 residues. The V gene lost 8 bases and the J gene lost 9 bases, with 23 bases spanning the gap. CDR3 loop: CSSLRRGLPREQFF. Written as DNA, the CDR3 is TGCAGCTCTCTACGGCGGGGGCTTCCGCGTGAGCAGTTCTTC.

The chain uses TRBV3-1 (or the pseudogene TRBV3-2) and TRBJ2-3; TRBD2 matches at 11 bases. The germline gives CDR1 LGHDT, CDR2 YNNKEL (reference sequence). The ends lost 4 bases at V and 5 bases at J; junction bases unmatched: 5. The CDR3 contains 15 residues. The CDR3 DNA is TGTGCCAGCAGCCTAGGGACTAGCGGTATAGATACGCAGTATTTT. Its protein is CASSLGTSGIDTQYF.

This clone was seen more than once but under ten times. The chain uses TRBV3-1 (or the pseudogene TRBV3-2) and TRBJ2-5; TRBD2 is a possible D gene (6 bases). CDR1 is LGHDT and CDR2 is YNNKEL in the germline V gene (reference sequence). The CDR3 has 15 amino acids. V gave up 0 bases and J gave up 5 bases, with 13 bases separating them. CDR3 in DNA: TGTGCCAGCAGCCAAGATTCGGGACGGGGGGAGACCCAGTACTTC. Its translation: CASSQDSGRGETQYF.

V gene TRBV13 combines with J gene TRBJ2-7, with 10 nucleotides matching TRBD2. V shed 4 bases, J shed 6 bases, and the junction held 9 bases outside the gene matches. The CDR3 has 15 amino acids. Germline-derived CDR1 and CDR2 are PRHDT and FYEKMQ (reference sequence). The CDR3 is CASSSSSGGALEQYF. The CDR3 DNA reads TGTGCCAGCAGCTCATCAAGCGGGGGGGCTCTCGAGCAGTACTTC.